This is a list of T cell receptor beta chains from one sample in a study of blood T cell repertoires in COVID-19. This table comes from immunoSEQ multiplex PCR, and its TCRdb copy is limited to in-frame clones, with some not included. Of just under 350,000 clones listed, approximately 89% are singletons. The sample comprised peripheral blood. The receptor source for this set is a woman aged 18-35 years who had recovered from COVID-19. The CDR3 runs from the conserved cysteine through the conserved F or W. The D gene is left open where the match is weak. Size is stated for part of the rows, as once, few or many counts, or as a class when the clone is expanded.

TRBV5-6	.	TRBJ1-5	.	TGTGCCAGCAGCCTGAGAGGGATTCGGGGCAATCAGCCCCAGCATTTT	CASSLRGIRGNQPQHF
TRBV14	once	TRBJ2-1	TRBD2	TGTGCCAGCAGCCGTGTAAAGGCCTCCGGGGGGTATGAGCAGTTCTTC	CASSRVKASGGYEQFF
TRBV7-2	.	TRBJ1-5	.	TGTGCCAGCAGCTTAGCGAGGGGGATAGGTCAGCCCCAGCATTTT	CASSLARGIGQPQHF
TRBV11-2	.	TRBJ2-1	.	TGTGCCAGCAGCCCGCAACAGGGGGGGAATGAGCAGTTCTTC	CASSPQQGGNEQFF
TRBV7-9	.	TRBJ2-1	TRBD2	TGTGCCAGCAGCTTAGATCGGGGGGATGAGCAGTTCTTC	CASSLDRGDEQFF
TRBV18	once	TRBJ2-3	TRBD1	TGTGCCAGCTCGCCGGGACAGGGTGGCACAGATACGCAGTATTTT	CASSPGQGGTDTQYF
TRBV12-5	.	TRBJ1-5	.	TGTGCTAGTGGTTTTTCAGTTGATAGCAATCAGCCCCAGCATTTT	CASGFSVDSNQPQHF
TRBV4-3	.	TRBJ2-1	.	TGCGCCAGCAGCCAAGATTCACAGGGAAGCTCCTACAATGAGCAGTTCTTC	CASSQDSQGSSYNEQFF
TRBV27	.	TRBJ2-1	.	TGTGCCAGCAGTTTATCGGGGCTCGGCAATGAGCAGTTCTTC	CASSLSGLGNEQFF
TRBV5-1	.	TRBJ2-1	TRBD2	TGCGCCAGCAGCTTGGGGACTAGCGGGAGGCAGGATGAGCAGTTCTTC	CASSLGTSGRQDEQFF
TRBV6-9	.	TRBJ1-5	.	TGTGCCAGCAGTTATGTACAATTCAATCAGCCCCAGCATTTT	CASSYVQFNQPQHF
TRBV3-1/TRBV3-2	.	TRBJ2-3	TRBD2	TGTGCCAGCAGCCGAACGACTAGCGGAAGCACAGATACGCAGTATTTT	CASSRTTSGSTDTQYF
TRBV25-1	.	TRBJ2-1	TRBD1	TGTGCCAGCAGGTTGACAGGGGGCGGCCACAATGAGCAGTTCTTC	CASRLTGGGHNEQFF
TRBV10-2	.	TRBJ1-4	TRBD1	TGCGCCAGCAGAAGACAGGGGAGTGAAAAACTGTTTTTT	CASRRQGSEKLFF
TRBV11-2	.	TRBJ1-6	.	TGTGCCAGCAGCCCGGGGGCCTATAATTCACCCCTCCACTTT	CASSPGAYNSPLHF
TRBV15	.	TRBJ1-2	TRBD1	TGTGCCACCAGCCCCCAGGACAGGGGCTATGGCTACACCTTC	CATSPQDRGYGYTF
TRBV23-1	.	TRBJ2-5	.	TGCGCCAGCAGTCAAACACCACGCCCCCAAGAGACCCAGTACTTC	CASSQTPRPQETQYF
TRBV4-3	.	TRBJ2-2	TRBD1	TGCGCCAGCAGCCAGAGGGGACAGGCCACCGGGGAGCTGTTTTTT	CASSQRGQATGELFF
TRBV6-5	.	TRBJ2-5	TRBD1	TGTGCCAGCAGCGAGACGAGGGGGCGAGAGACCCAGTACTTC	CASSETRGRETQYF
TRBV24-1	.	TRBJ2-2	TRBD1	TGTGCCACCAGTGAGCCGGGACAGTCATACACCGGGGAGCTGTTTTTT	CATSEPGQSYTGELFF
TRBV29-1	.	TRBJ2-5	.	TGCAGCGTTGAAGCAGGCAGCCAAGAGACCCAGTACTTC	CSVEAGSQETQYF
TRBV1	.	TRBJ1-3	.	TGCACCAGCAGTGCGTTGACACTTGGAAACACCATATATTTT	CTSSALTLGNTIYF
TRBV11-3	.	TRBJ1-4	.	TGTGCCAGCCGGGGTTCGAATAATGAAAAACTGTTTTTT	CASRGSNNEKLFF
TRBV7-2	.	TRBJ2-5	.	TGTGCCAGCAGACCTGGTCCAGGGAGGGGGGAGACCCAGTACTTC	CASRPGPGRGETQYF
TRBV5-1	.	TRBJ2-2	TRBD2	TGCGCCAGCAAGAGTACGGGGGGAGACTCCGGGGAGCTGTTTTTT	CASKSTGGDSGELFF
TRBV15	.	TRBJ1-5	.	TGTGCCACCAGCAGACTAAGTGAGACATACAGGGAGCCCCAGCATTTT	CATSRLSETYREPQHF
TRBV5-1	.	TRBJ2-3	TRBD2	TGCGCCAGCAGCACGAGCGGACTAGACTTCACAGATACGCAGTATTTT	CASSTSGLDFTDTQYF
TRBV6-5	.	TRBJ1-5	.	TGTGCCAGCAGTTACTCCTCCAGGCTTGGTCAGCCCCAGCATTTT	CASSYSSRLGQPQHF
TRBV6-5	.	TRBJ1-5	TRBD1	TGTGCCAGCACCGGGACAGGGAAGAGGGATCAGCCCCAGCATTTT	CASTGTGKRDQPQHF
TRBV5-4	.	TRBJ2-5	TRBD2	TGTGCCAGCAGCGCGGTTACGGGACTAGCGGCTGGTAAGACCCAGTACTTC	CASSAVTGLAAGKTQYF
TRBV7-2	.	TRBJ1-6	.	TGTGCCAGCAGCTCGGGAGGGGGTAATTCACCCCTCCACTTT	CASSSGGGNSPLHF
TRBV24-1	.	TRBJ2-1	.	TGTGCCACCGTGGGGGGATACAATGAGCAGTTCTTC	CATVGGYNEQFF
TRBV5-8	.	TRBJ2-1	.	TGTGCCAGCAGCTTGGTAGGGCAGGGCTACAATGAGCAGTTCTTC	CASSLVGQGYNEQFF
TRBV4-3	.	TRBJ1-2	.	TGCGCCAGCAGCCAAGAAGTAGACAGAGGATCCTATGGCTACACCTTC	CASSQEVDRGSYGYTF
TRBV10-3	.	TRBJ1-1	TRBD1	TGTGCCATCGGGGGACAGTTGAACACTGAAGCTTTCTTT	CAIGGQLNTEAFF
TRBV23-1	.	TRBJ1-4	.	TGCGCCGGGGGGAATGAAAAACTGTTTTTT	CAGGNEKLFF
TRBV20-1	.	TRBJ2-1	.	TGCAGTGCTAGCAGAAATGAGCAGTTCTTC	CSASRNEQFF
TRBV27	.	TRBJ1-5	.	TGTGCCAGCAGTTGGTCAGGGAAGAATAGTCAGCCCCAGCATTTT	CASSWSGKNSQPQHF
TRBV2	.	TRBJ2-6	TRBD1	TGTGCCAGCAGCCAGGACAGGGTCAGTCTGCGTGGGGCCAACGTCCTGACTTTC	CASSQDRVSLRGANVLTF
TRBV5-1	.	TRBJ2-2	TRBD1	TGCGCCAGCAGCTCAAACAGGGGCGGCACCGGGGAGCTGTTTTTT	CASSSNRGGTGELFF
TRBV2	.	TRBJ2-5	.	TGTGCCAGCAGTGAATTATGGCAGGGTCCCTCAGAGACCCAGTACTTC	CASSELWQGPSETQYF
TRBV7-7	.	TRBJ2-3	.	TGTGCCAGCAGCTCCCACTTAACCGCAGATACGCAGTATTTT	CASSSHLTADTQYF
TRBV7-9	.	TRBJ2-2	.	TGTGCCAGCAGCCCGAGCGCCTACACCGGGGAGCTGTTTTTT	CASSPSAYTGELFF
TRBV11-3	.	TRBJ2-1	TRBD2	TGTGCCAGCAGCCGCGGGACTAAGAATGAGCAGTTCTTC	CASSRGTKNEQFF
TRBV14	.	TRBJ1-5	.	TGTGCCAGCCGAACAGGGTCCGGGCCCCAGCATTTT	CASRTGSGPQHF
TRBV7-9	.	TRBJ1-5	.	TGTGCCAGCAGCAAGGGGGGCAATCAGCCCCAGCATTTT	CASSKGGNQPQHF
TRBV5-4	.	TRBJ2-5	.	TGTGCCAGCAGCTTGCAAAAAGAGACCCAGTACTTC	CASSLQKETQYF
TRBV6-5	once	TRBJ1-2	TRBD1	TGTGCCAGCAGTTCACCGGGACAGTATAACTATGGCTACACCTTC	CASSSPGQYNYGYTF
TRBV19	.	TRBJ1-3	.	TGTGCCAGTAGTCCTGGGGGGTACTCTGGAAACACCATATATTTT	CASSPGGYSGNTIYF
TRBV3-1/TRBV3-2	.	TRBJ2-1	TRBD2	TGTGCCAGCAGCCAAGAAGAAGTAGCGGGAGTGAGTGGTCGCAATGAGCAGTTCTTC	CASSQEEVAGVSGRNEQFF
TRBV7-9	.	TRBJ1-5	TRBD1	TGTGCCAGCAGCACTGGACAGGGGAGGAATCAGCCCCAGCATTTT	CASSTGQGRNQPQHF
TRBV5-1	.	TRBJ2-3	TRBD2	TGCGCCAGTAGACTAGCGGGTGCGCAGTATTTT	CASRLAGAQYF
TRBV6-5	.	TRBJ2-3	.	TGTGCCAGCAGTTACTCGTACAGTCGCACAGATACGCAGTATTTT	CASSYSYSRTDTQYF